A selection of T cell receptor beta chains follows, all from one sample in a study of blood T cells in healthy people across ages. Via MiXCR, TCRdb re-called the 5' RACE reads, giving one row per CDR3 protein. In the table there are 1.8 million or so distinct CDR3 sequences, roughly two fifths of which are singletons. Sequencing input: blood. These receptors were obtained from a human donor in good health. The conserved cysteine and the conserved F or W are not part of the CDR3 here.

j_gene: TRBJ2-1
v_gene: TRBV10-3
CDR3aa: AIMSGADNEQF

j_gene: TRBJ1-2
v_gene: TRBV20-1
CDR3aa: SAEDTGRGPYGYT

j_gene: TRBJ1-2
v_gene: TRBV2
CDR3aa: AGSRDLNYGYT

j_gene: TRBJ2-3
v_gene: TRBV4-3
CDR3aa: ASSRVGPGSTDTQY

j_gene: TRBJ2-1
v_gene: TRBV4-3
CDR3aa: ASSQDRRKNYNEQF

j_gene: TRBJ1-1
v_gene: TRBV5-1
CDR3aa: ASSAGTDLNTEAF

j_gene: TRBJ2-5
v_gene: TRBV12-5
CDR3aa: ASATGLAAGGTQY

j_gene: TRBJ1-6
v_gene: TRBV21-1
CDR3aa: ARKGKVDSPLH

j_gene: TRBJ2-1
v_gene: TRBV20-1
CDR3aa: SARDLAGGGSSYNEQF

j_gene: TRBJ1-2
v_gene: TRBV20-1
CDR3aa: STTGQYGYT

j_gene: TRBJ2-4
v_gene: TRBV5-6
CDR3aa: ASSLRAVPKNIQY

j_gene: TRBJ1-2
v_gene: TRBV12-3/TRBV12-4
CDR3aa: ASSPRVPGEGGYT

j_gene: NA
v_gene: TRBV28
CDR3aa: ASSSRASRGEQY

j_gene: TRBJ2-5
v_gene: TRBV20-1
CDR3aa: SARDHLAGLEQY

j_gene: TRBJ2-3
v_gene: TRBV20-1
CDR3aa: SARYSQGTDTQY

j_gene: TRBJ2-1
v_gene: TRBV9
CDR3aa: ASSVGGGPTYNEQF

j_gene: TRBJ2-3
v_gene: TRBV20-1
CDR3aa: SARDPQQGDTQY

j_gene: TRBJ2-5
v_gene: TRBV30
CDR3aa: AWGLVKQY

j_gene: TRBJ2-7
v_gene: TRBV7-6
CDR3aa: ASSPTVGPYEQY

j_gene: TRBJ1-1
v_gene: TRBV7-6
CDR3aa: ASSLVGQGSNTEAF

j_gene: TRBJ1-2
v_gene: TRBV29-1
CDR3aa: SVARGARDYGYT

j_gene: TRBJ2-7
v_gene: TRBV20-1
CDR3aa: SAFGLGGGSYEQY

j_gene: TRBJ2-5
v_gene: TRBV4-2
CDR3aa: ASSQERWLQGPLQETQY

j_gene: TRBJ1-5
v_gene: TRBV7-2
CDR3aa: ASSLEVMGGPQH

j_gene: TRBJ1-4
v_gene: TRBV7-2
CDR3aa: AGRWDHNEKLF

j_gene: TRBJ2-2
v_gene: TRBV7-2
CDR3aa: ASSLRGGTGELF

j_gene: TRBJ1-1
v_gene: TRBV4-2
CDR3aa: ASSQDGGSTEAF

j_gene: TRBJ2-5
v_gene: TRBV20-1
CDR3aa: SARDPQGSGETQY

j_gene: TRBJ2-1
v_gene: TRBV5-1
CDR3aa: ASSFDQTVYNEQF

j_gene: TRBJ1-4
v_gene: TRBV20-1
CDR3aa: SASSGDTNEKLF

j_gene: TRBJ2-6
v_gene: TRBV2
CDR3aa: ASSQEVGANVLT

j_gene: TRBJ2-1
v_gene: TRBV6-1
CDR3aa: ATSIDRGLFNEQF

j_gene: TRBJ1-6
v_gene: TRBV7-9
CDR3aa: ASSLGQDNSPLH

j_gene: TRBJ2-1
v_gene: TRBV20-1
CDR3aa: SAKRGTAYNEQF

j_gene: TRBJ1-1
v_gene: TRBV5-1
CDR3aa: ASSLVAREDTEAF

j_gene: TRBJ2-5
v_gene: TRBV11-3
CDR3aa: ASRPHSGGAVETQY

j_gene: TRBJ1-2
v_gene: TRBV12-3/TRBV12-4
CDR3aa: ASSLGQRHWLGYT

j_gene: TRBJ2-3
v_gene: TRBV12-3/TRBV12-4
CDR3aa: ASSFRRGGSDTQY

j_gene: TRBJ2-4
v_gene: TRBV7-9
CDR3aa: ASSLGGARAKNIQY

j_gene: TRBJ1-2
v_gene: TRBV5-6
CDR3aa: ASSSPGSWGENYGYT

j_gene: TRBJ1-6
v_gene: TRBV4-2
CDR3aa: ASSQVGADRENSPLH

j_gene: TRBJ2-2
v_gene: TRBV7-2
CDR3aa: ASSSFQGRTGELF

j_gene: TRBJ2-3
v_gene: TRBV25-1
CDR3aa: ASSEPGQSSTDTQY

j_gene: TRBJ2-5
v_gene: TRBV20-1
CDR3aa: SARPPQETQY

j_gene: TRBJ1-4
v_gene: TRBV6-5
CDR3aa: ASGEGGEKLF

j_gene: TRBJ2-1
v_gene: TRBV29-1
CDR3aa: CVVETTGIEQF

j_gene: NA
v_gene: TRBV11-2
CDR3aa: ATASTSGPSYEQY

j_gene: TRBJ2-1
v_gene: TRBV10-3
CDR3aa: AISDPGQSNEQF

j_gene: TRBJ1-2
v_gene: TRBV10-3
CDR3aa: AIALETAYGYT

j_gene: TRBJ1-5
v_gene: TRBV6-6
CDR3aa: ASRLTGNSNQPQH